The 10 T cell receptor beta chains reported below all come from one sample, sequenced in a study of graft-versus-host responses after intestinal transplantation (dated by TCRdb to the early 2020s). According to the study, the label for this sample's time point signals: cells obtained before transplantation from donor or recipient. The library was produced with the immunoSEQ multiplex PCR assay. Here the immuneACCESS table is served through TCRdb, limited to in-frame sequences with V and J called. Missing clones are a known gap in these copies; in checked studies unresolved V genes cover under half, and the rest lacks a known reason. The sample table lists tens of thousands of clones, around 90% of them with a count of one. Less than 2.5% of the sample is in the top ten clones. Antigen specificity for these receptors is unknown. Here the sequenced sample was unstimulated CD4+ T cells sorted from spleen or lymph node cells, taken before transplant. Receptors were obtained from a human donor who was the organ donor for an intestinal transplant.

The rearrangement links TRBV7-6 to TRBJ2-1; 11 bases fit TRBD2. Germline CDR1 and CDR2: SGHVS and FNYEAQ. This CDR3 has 19 amino acids. V shed 2 bases, J shed 0 bases, and the junction held 9 bases outside the gene matches. Here the CDR3 DNA reads TGTGCCAGCAGCTTAAGGGGGGGACTAGCGGCAAGCTCCTACAATGAGCAGTTCTTC. Its protein product is CASSLRGGLAASSYNEQFF.

The chain couples TRBV18 to TRBJ2-4, with D maybe TRBD2 (7 bases). The length of the CDR3 is 13 residues. Germline-derived CDR1 and CDR2 are KGHSH and LQKENI. The V gene lost 3 bases and the J gene lost 12 bases, with 15 bases spanning the gap. The CDR3 sequence is CASSPIGGGTQYF. The CDR3, as DNA: TGTGCCAGCTCACCGATTGGGGGGGGCACTCAGTACTTC. Variable domain in full (rest from reference TRBV18 and TRBJ2-4): NAGVMQNPRHLVRRRGQEARLRCSPMKGHSHVYWYRQLPEEGLKFMVYLQKENIIDESGMPKERFSAEFPKEGPSILRIQQVVRGDSAAYFCASSPIGGGTQYFGAGTRLSVL.

This chain connects TRBV5-1 to TRBJ2-4; D is possibly TRBD2 (6 bases). V was cut by 6 bases and J by 7 bases, with 20 bases left in between. Germline V CDR1 and CDR2: SGHRS, YFSETQ. This CDR3 has 15 amino acids. The CDR3 here is CASTWGGQRGNIQYF. The CDR3 coding sequence is TGCGCCAGCACCTGGGGCGGACAACGGGGGAACATTCAGTACTTC.

The chain is built from TRBV5-1 and TRBJ2-7; 7 positions match TRBD1. J gave up 0 bases and V 10 bases, and 13 bases lay outside the gene matches. The CDR3 has 15 amino acids. Germline CDR1 reads SGHRS; CDR2 reads YFSETQ. CDR3 residues: CAGRHRGRLSYEQYF. DNA for the CDR3: TGCGCCGGCCGACATAGGGGGCGGCTCTCCTACGAGCAGTACTTC. The variable domain in full, with the rest retrieved from reference TRBV5-1 and TRBJ2-7, is KAGVTQTPRYLIKTRGQQVTLSCSPISGHRSVSWYQQTPGQGLQFLFEYFSETQRNKGNFPGRFSGRQFSNSRSEMNVSTLELGDSALYLCAGRHRGRLSYEQYFGPGTRLTVT.

The chain employs TRBV5-1 and TRBJ2-5; the match to TRBD2 covers 9 bases. The V gene end was trimmed by 6 bases and the J gene end by 5 bases; junction bases not matched to a gene: 8. The CDR3 runs 14 residues. Germline lookup yields CDR1 SGHRS and CDR2 YFSETQ. The CDR3 is CASTSAGGFETQYF. Here the CDR3 DNA reads TGCGCCAGCACTTCAGCGGGAGGATTTGAGACCCAGTACTTC.

The chain recombines TRBV7-3 with TRBJ2-1; D possibly corresponds to TRBD2 (6 bases). This CDR3 region has 14 residues. Germline-derived CDR1 and CDR2 are SGHTA and FQGTGA. V shed 5 bases and J shed 7 bases, with 15 bases lying between them. The CDR3 here is CASSQSMGGNEQFF. CDR3 coding DNA: TGTGCCAGCAGCCAAAGTATGGGGGGAAATGAGCAGTTCTTC.

This clone was seen once. This rearrangement joins TRBV4-3 to TRBJ2-1; D not resolved. Trimming stripped 0 bases from V and 8 bases from J, with 8 bases between. The CDR3 covers 13 residues. Germline V gene data show CDR1 as LGHNA and CDR2 as YSLEER. The CDR3 region has the DNA TGCGCCAGCAGCCAAGAAAGTGGTGATGAGCAGTTCTTC. Translating gives CASSQESGDEQFF.

V gene TRBV10-3 combines with J gene TRBJ2-7, with D possibly matching TRBD1 (6 bases). V was clipped by 6 bases and J by 2 bases, with 11 bases between them. The CDR3 runs 13 residues. Germline CDR1 ENHRY, CDR2 SYGVKD. CDR3 sequence reads: CAISGTYPYEQYF. CDR3 sequence (DNA): TGTGCCATCAGCGGGACATACCCCTACGAGCAGTACTTC.

The genes are TRBV2 and TRBJ2-7; D call uncertain. CDR3 length equals 14 residues. Per germline, CDR1 SNHLY and CDR2 FYNNEI. Trimming shortened V by 3 bases and J by 2 bases, and 11 bases separated the two germline ends. This chain's CDR3 is CASSDLGGPYEQYF. The DNA for the CDR3 is TGTGCCAGCAGTGATCTCGGTGGGCCCTACGAGCAGTACTTC.

The chain links TRBV11-2 to TRBJ2-5; D is uncertain. The last part of the DNA fits TRBJ2-7 better; the J call may be wrong. The germline V gene encodes CDR1 SGHAT and CDR2 FQNNGV. This CDR3 region has 13 residues. The CDR3, as DNA: TGTGCCAGCAGCTTAGAACAGTTCTACGAGCAGTACTTC. It translates to CASSLEQFYEQYF.